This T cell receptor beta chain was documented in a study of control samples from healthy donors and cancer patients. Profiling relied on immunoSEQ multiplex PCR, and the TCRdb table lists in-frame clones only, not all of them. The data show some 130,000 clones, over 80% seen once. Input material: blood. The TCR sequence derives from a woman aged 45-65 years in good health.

CDR3 in amino acids: CASRLPGQGNEKLFF. DNA for the CDR3: TGTGCCAGCAGGCTCCCGGGACAGGGGAATGAAAAACTGTTTTTT. V and J are TRBV6-6 and TRBJ1-4; 10 positions agree with TRBD1. The V and J ends lost 6 bases and 5 bases, in that order; junction bases with no gene match: 6. The CDR3 extends over 15 amino acids. Germline V gene sequence: CDR1 MNHNY, CDR2 SVGAGI (reference sequence).